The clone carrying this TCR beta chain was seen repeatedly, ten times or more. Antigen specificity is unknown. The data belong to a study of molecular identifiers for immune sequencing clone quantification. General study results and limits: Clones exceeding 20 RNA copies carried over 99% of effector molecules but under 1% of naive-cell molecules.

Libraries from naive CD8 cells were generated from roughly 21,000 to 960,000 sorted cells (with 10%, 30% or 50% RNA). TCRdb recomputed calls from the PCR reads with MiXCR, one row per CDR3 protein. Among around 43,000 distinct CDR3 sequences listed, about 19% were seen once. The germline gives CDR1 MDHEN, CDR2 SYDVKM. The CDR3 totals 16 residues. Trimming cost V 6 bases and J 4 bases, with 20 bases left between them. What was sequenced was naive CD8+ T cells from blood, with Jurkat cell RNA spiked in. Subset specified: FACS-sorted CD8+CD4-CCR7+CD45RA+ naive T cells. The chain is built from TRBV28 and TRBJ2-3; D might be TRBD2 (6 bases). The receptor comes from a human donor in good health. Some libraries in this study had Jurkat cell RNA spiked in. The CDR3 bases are TGTGCCAGCAGCAAATCCCCGCGGGAAGGGGCAGATACGCAGTATTTT. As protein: CASSKSPREGADTQYF.